This entry features one TCR beta chain sequence. Its specificity is not known. This sample was included in a study of shared clonotypes between healthy human individuals. Across the whole study: Used for every donor were three CD4 naive, three CD4 memory, two CD8 naive and one CD8 memory plate.

Study outcomes and limitations: Sampling used blood alone; tissue repertoires probably differ.

Sequencing was performed with immunoSEQ multiplex PCR; in TCRdb, only in-frame clones are kept and a portion is missing. Here the sample spans 85,000 to 100,000 clones, roughly 69% being singletons. To make CD8 memory, CD45RO+ cells were put together with CCR7-negative CD45RA+ TemRA cells. This sequence was found in a man between 25 and 39 years old in good health. Material: memory CD8+ T cells sorted from blood. The subset: CD45RO+ cells pooled with CCR7-negative TemRA cells.

CDR3 residues: CASSVGLAEETQYF. CDR3 sequence (DNA): TGTGCCAGCAGCGTGGGACTAGCGGAAGAGACCCAGTACTTC. The chain carries TRBV9 and TRBJ2-5, with TRBD2 matching over 11 bases. This CDR3 has 14 amino acids. J was trimmed by 3 bases and V by 2 bases; bases with no gene match: 0. CDR1 is SGDLS and CDR2 is YYNGEE in the germline V gene.